This T cell receptor beta chain was retrieved from a study of T cell responses to AZD1222 COVID-19 vaccine. Study-wide findings and caveats: Mapped onto spike, vaccine-associated CD4 TCRs spanned it and were dominant at 160-218 and 743-854. Among AZD1222 vaccinees, only six were seropositive at baseline. Possibly, clonal diversity was underestimated; donors were largely white British and included more females.

The germline V gene encodes CDR1 SGHTA and CDR2 FQGNSA. V lost 3 bases to trimming and J lost 11 bases, with 11 bases between them. CDR3 length: 13 amino acids. Note on this clone: The target antigen is unknown.

Profiled with immunoSEQ multiplex PCR; TCRdb holds only in-frame clones, not every one. The table includes tens of thousands of clones, around four fifths detected once. The clonotype was recovered from an adult in good health. The rearrangement links TRBV7-2 to TRBJ1-6; maybe TRBD1 (6 bases). The specimen was peripheral blood, collected on day 0 of AZD1222 vaccination. Here the CDR3 DNA reads TGTGCCAGCAGCTTGGACAGAGTGGCACCCCTCCACTTT. Protein product: CASSLDRVAPLHF.